This T cell receptor (beta chain) was retrieved from a study of identical twins (TCRdb year 2016). The study in broad terms: To test whether fetal clonotypes persist, the study used deep sequencing on TCR alpha and beta repertoires from monozygotic twins, unrelated adults of various ages, and cord blood. To rule out contamination, replicate twin experiments were performed at different times with different library preparation protocols. Points the paper makes about the study in general: Zero-insertion analyses could be partly confounded by invariant T cells such as MAIT and iNKT, though diverse VJ usage argued against such confounding for most clonotypes. Fewer insertions were carried by abundant cord blood beta clonotypes, a similar but weaker trend appeared in young adult naive repertoires, and no such trend appeared in memory repertoires. In monozygotic twins, out-of-frame TCR alpha sharing was systematically underestimated by recombination models, although the models agreed with sharing between unrelated individuals. The excess sharing between twins in beta out-of-frame sequences was weaker because fewer shared sequences reduced the signal-to-noise ratio. Compared with coincidental sharing between unrelated individuals, out-of-frame TCR alpha sequences shared between twins had an excess of sequences with low generation probability. Because the same donors could not be followed over many years, conclusions were based on cross-sectional statistical analysis.

Concerning this clonotype: No antigen is known for it. Base qualities are not at hand, and no much larger clone is one base apart.

Only healthy Caucasian donors were included. Library preparation employed 5' RACE. Sequencing relied on an Illumina HiSeq 2000. Template switching added a universal primer binding site, and the final cDNA carried a unique molecular identifier that allowed TCR cDNA molecules to be counted accurately. Specific primers in the conserved constant-segment region were used to synthesize first-strand cDNA for TCR alpha and beta chains. To control for contamination, every cDNA library was double barcoded, receiving both a SMART-Mk sample barcode and Illumina barcodes. Two successive PCR steps introduced TruSeq adapter sequences along with Illumina sample barcodes. The Illumina HiSeq platform was used with custom primers to sequence TCR alpha and beta cDNA libraries. Under the source paper's analysis protocol: Unique molecular identifiers were extracted from raw reads with MiGEC, and CDR3 positions were determined with MiXCR. For each individual, recombination models were inferred using an EM algorithm with the repgenHMM and IGoR tools. The analysis of shared clonotypes was done with the tcR package in R, with sharing normalized by the product of cloneset sizes. Out-of-frame nonproductive sequences were analyzed to study raw recombination free of thymic and clonal selection effects. Using fastp trimming at Q25 and MiXCR clonotype assembly, TCRdb reanalyzed the public sequencing data and kept in-frame beta chains. Identical CDR3 proteins give one entry, which carries the most common genes and DNA. The V and J calls were determined by TCRdb, not by the authors. The sample table lists 1.5 million to 2 million distinct CDR3 sequences, roughly 35% of them with a count of one. In total, the top ten clones hold about 0.27% of the sample.

Cut back by 2 bases and 1 base, the V and J ends lie 12 bases apart. CDR1 is given as MNHNS and CDR2 as SASEGT, both from the germline V gene. CDR3 length: 15 amino acids, cysteine to phenylalanine. The kept DNA is CDR3 alone, 45 bases in frame from the first base. The TCR originated in a newborn girl in good health. Sequenced sample: cord blood. The chain is made from TRBV6-1 and TRBJ2-7; no D gene can be assigned with confidence. The CDR3 region has the sequence CASSEYRRISYEQYF. Read as DNA, the sequence is TGTGCCAGCAGTGAATATCGGAGAATTTCCTACGAGCAGTACTTC.